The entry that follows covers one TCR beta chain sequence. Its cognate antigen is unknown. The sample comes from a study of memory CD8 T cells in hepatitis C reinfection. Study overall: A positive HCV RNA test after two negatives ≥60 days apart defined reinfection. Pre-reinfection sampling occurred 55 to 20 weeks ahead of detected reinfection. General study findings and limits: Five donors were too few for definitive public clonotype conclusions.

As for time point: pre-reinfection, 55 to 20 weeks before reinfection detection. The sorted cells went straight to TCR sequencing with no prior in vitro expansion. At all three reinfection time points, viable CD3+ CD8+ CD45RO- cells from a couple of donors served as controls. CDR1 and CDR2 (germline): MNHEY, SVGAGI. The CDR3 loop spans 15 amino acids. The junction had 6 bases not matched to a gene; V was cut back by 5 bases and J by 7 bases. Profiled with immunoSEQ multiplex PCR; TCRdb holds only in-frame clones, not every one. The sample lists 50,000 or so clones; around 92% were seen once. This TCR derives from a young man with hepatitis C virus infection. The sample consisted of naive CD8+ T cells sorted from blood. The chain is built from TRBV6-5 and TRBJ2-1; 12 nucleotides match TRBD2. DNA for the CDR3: TGTGCCAGCAGTCCCTCGACTAGCGGGAGAAATGAGCAGTTCTTC. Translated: CASSPSTSGRNEQFF.